This paragraph covers one T cell receptor (beta chain) sequence. Then a second PCR, running roughly 7 to 11 cycles, was carried out with a sample-barcoded 5' primer and a J-beta primer mix. TCRdb re-called the 5' RACE reads with MiXCR, one entry per CDR3 protein. Of hundreds of thousands of distinct CDR3 sequences in the sample, around 32% were seen once. The V gene lost 2 bases and the J gene lost 11 bases, with 15 bases spanning the gap. The CDR3 runs to 13 residues. This sample was included in a study of blood T cells in healthy people across ages. This receptor was identified in a woman older than 75 in good health. The chain uses TRBV12-3 or TRBV12-4 and TRBJ2-5; D is possibly TRBD1 or TRBD2 (6 bases each). The sequenced sample was blood. Here the CDR3 reads CASSLWGAEEQYF. For the CDR3, the DNA is TGTGCCAGCAGTTTATGGGGGGCAGAAGAGCAGTACTTC.